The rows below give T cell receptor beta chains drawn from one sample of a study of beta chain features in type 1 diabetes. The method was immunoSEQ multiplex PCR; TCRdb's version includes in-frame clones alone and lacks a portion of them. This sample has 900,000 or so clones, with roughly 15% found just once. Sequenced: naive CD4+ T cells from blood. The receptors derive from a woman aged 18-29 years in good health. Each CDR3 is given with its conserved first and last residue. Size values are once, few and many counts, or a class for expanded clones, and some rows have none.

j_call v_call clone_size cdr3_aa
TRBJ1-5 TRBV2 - CASSRDRDQPQHF
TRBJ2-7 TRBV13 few CASSVETGASYEQYF
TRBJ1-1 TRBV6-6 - CASSYGGEGTEAFF
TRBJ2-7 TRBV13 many CASSLLSGYEQYF
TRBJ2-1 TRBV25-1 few CASTRDETYNEQFF
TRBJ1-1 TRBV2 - CASSRGDTEAFF
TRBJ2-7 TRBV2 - CASSERDDIYEQYF
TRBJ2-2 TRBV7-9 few CASSILAGFSTGELFF
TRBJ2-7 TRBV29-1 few CSVLAPYEQYF
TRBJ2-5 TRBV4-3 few CASSQERGRAYQETQYF
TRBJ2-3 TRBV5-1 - CASSSLQGAQGTDTQYF
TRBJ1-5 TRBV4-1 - CASSQVYHYGNQPQHF
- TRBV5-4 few CASSTRTGSYEQYF
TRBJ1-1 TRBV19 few CASSILLGQVEAFF
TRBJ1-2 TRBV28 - CASSLEGAYGYTF
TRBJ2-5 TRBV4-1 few CASSQLGLAETQYF
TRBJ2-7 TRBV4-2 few CASSQDLAGPPYEQYF
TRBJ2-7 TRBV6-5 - CASSQGLALYEQYF
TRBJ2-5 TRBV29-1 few CSVDRQGGETQYF
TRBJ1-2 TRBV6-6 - CATLTSEEGYYGYTF
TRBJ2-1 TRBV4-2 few CASSPLAGGYEQFF
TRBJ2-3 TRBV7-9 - CASSQGVGTRTTDTQYF
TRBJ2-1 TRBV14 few CASSPRARGHPFSSYNEQFF
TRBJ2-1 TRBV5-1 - CASSPYLAGGPREQFF
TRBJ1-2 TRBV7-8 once CASSGRPRADYGYTF
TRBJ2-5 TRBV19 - CASSMGRGSGETQYF
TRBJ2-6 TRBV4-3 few CASSQGGSGANVLTF
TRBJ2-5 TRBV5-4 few CASSLIRSSGRETQYF
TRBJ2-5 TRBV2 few CASSLGPPPETQYF